These T cell receptor beta chains were read from a single sample in a study of shared clonotypes between healthy human individuals. Some clones are missing from TCRdb's copy, which holds only in-frame ones; the method was immunoSEQ multiplex PCR. The data show around 700,000 clones, around 72% seen once. The material sequenced was memory CD4+ T cells sorted from blood. The receptors were sampled from a woman aged 25 to 39 in good health. Each CDR3 is given with its conserved first and last residue. Fields, in order: J gene, V gene, D gene, clone size, CDR3 protein, CDR3 DNA. D genes are given only for firm matches. Expanded clones are given a class, and other clones once, few, many or no size at all.

j_call: TRBJ1-1; v_call: TRBV2; d_call: -; clone_size: -; cdr3_aa: CASSANGNTEAFF; cdr3_nt: TGTGCCAGCAGTGCCAATGGGAACACTGAAGCTTTCTTT
j_call: TRBJ2-1; v_call: TRBV2; d_call: -; clone_size: -; cdr3_aa: CASSKAGLDNEQFF; cdr3_nt: TGTGCCAGCAGTAAAGCCGGACTGGACAATGAGCAGTTCTTC
j_call: TRBJ2-2; v_call: TRBV11-2; d_call: TRBD2; clone_size: once; cdr3_aa: CASSLGLGLAGGSTGELFF; cdr3_nt: TGTGCCAGCAGCTTAGGCCTGGGCCTAGCGGGAGGAAGCACCGGGGAGCTGTTTTTT
j_call: TRBJ2-7; v_call: TRBV5-8; d_call: -; clone_size: -; cdr3_aa: CASRSYGQPYEQYF; cdr3_nt: TGTGCCAGCAGGTCCTACGGGCAGCCCTACGAGCAGTACTTC
j_call: TRBJ1-4; v_call: TRBV29-1; d_call: -; clone_size: many; cdr3_aa: CSVEDRGPTNEKLFF; cdr3_nt: TGCAGCGTTGAAGATCGGGGGCCAACTAATGAAAAACTGTTTTTT
j_call: TRBJ2-3; v_call: TRBV6-5; d_call: -; clone_size: -; cdr3_aa: CASGPSATDTQYF; cdr3_nt: TGTGCCAGCGGGCCTAGCGCCACAGATACGCAGTATTTT
j_call: TRBJ2-7; v_call: TRBV20-1; d_call: -; clone_size: -; cdr3_aa: CSANRGYEQYF; cdr3_nt: TGCAGTGCTAATAGGGGCTACGAGCAGTACTTC
j_call: TRBJ2-5; v_call: TRBV7-3; d_call: TRBD1; clone_size: -; cdr3_aa: CASSAGTGGETQYF; cdr3_nt: TGTGCCAGCAGCGCAGGGACAGGGGGTGAGACCCAGTACTTC
j_call: TRBJ1-2; v_call: TRBV7-9; d_call: TRBD1; clone_size: -; cdr3_aa: CASSSRQGEIYGYTF; cdr3_nt: TGTGCCAGCAGCTCCCGACAGGGGGAAATCTATGGCTACACCTTC
j_call: TRBJ1-4; v_call: TRBV4-1; d_call: -; clone_size: -; cdr3_aa: CASSQSGSRGSEKLFF; cdr3_nt: TGCGCCAGCAGCCAGTCCGGGTCCCGTGGGTCCGAAAAACTGTTTTTT
j_call: TRBJ2-2; v_call: TRBV5-4; d_call: TRBD2; clone_size: -; cdr3_aa: CASSLLAGGGTGELFF; cdr3_nt: TGTGCCAGCAGCTTGCTAGCGGGAGGTGGCACCGGGGAGCTGTTTTTT
j_call: TRBJ2-3; v_call: TRBV15; d_call: -; clone_size: -; cdr3_aa: CATSRATQWGTQYF; cdr3_nt: TGTGCCACCAGCAGAGCGACTCAGTGGGGTACGCAGTATTTT
j_call: TRBJ1-1; v_call: TRBV6-5; d_call: TRBD1; clone_size: -; cdr3_aa: CASWTGGTMNTEAFF; cdr3_nt: TGTGCCAGCTGGACAGGGGGTACGATGAACACTGAAGCTTTCTTT
j_call: TRBJ2-7; v_call: TRBV2; d_call: -; clone_size: once; cdr3_aa: CASSRGGRGEQYF; cdr3_nt: TGTGCCAGCAGCCGAGGGGGCCGGGGGGAGCAGTACTTC